These 16 T cell receptor beta chains originate from one sample sequenced in a study of blood T cell repertoires in COVID-19. Generated by immunoSEQ multiplex PCR, the TCRdb table keeps only in-frame clones and is missing some. The data contain some 290,000 clones, around nine tenths of them seen just once; the ten biggest clones take up 3.9%. Sequencing used PBMCs or T cells enriched from blood (not recorded which). Every receptor here comes from a woman aged 25 to 39 who had been exposed to COVID-19.

The V gene is TRBV5-4, the J gene TRBJ1-6; maybe TRBD1 (6 bases). Germline assignment: CDR1 SGHNT and CDR2 YYREEE (reference sequence). The length of the CDR3 is 15 residues. V lost 0 bases, J lost 8 bases, and 12 bases lay in between. This CDR3 reads CASSLDRDGDSPLHF. The CDR3 region has the DNA TGTGCCAGCAGCTTGGACAGGGATGGGGATTCACCCCTCCACTTT.

The chain combines TRBV6-2 or TRBV6-3 with TRBJ1-2; D call uncertain. From germline, CDR1 is MNHEY and CDR2 SVGEGT. The CDR3 spans 14 residues. V was cut by 5 bases and J by 1 base, with 11 bases left in between. CDR3 loop: CASSRGSGNYGYTF. DNA of the CDR3: TGTGCCAGCAGTCGCGGGTCGGGTAACTATGGCTACACCTTC.

The chain has TRBV24-1 and TRBJ2-3, with 9 bases lining up with TRBD1. Germline CDR1 is KGHDR and CDR2 is SFDVKD. CDR3 length equals 15 residues. V was pared by 7 bases and J by 6 bases, with 10 bases of the junction left unmatched. The CDR3 DNA reads as TGTGCCACCAGCCCGGGACAGGGATGGGAGGATACGCAGTATTTT. Translating it yields CATSPGQGWEDTQYF.

The gene calls are TRBV7-2 and TRBJ2-3, with D possibly matching TRBD1 (6 bases). Germline values: CDR1 SGHTA, CDR2 FQGNSA. V dropped 3 bases and J dropped 0 bases, with 13 bases sitting between them. The CDR3 spans 16 residues. As DNA, the CDR3 is TGTGCCAGCAGCTTGTTTGGGGGCCCTAGCACAGATACGCAGTATTTT. Its protein product is CASSLFGGPSTDTQYF. Full variable domain (missing parts from reference TRBV7-2 and TRBJ2-3): GAGVSQSPSNKVTEKGKDVELRCDPISGHTALYWYRQSLGQGLEFLIYFQGNSAPDKSGLPSDRFSAERTGGSVSTLTIQRTQQEDSAVYLCASSLFGGPSTDTQYFGPGTRLTVL.

This chain uses TRBV7-3 with TRBJ2-1; 9 positions match TRBD1. After removal of 5 bases from V and 4 bases from J, the junction contained 6 bases not matched to a gene. This CDR3 has 15 residues. Looked up from germline, CDR1 is SGHTA and CDR2 is FQGTGA. This chain's CDR3 is CASSRAGTGYNEQFF. DNA for the CDR3: TGTGCCAGCAGCCGAGCCGGGACAGGGTACAATGAGCAGTTCTTC. Using reference TRBV7-3 and TRBJ2-1 for the parts outside the CDR3, the full variable domain is GAGVSQTPSNKVTEKGKYVELRCDPISGHTALYWYRQSLGQGPEFLIYFQGTGAADDSGLPNDRFFAVRPEGSVSTLKIQRTERGDSAVYLCASSRAGTGYNEQFFGPGTRLTVL.

The chain is built from TRBV18 and TRBJ2-1; 7 bases agree with TRBD2. Unmatched junction bases numbered 0, after V lost 0 bases and J lost 7 bases. Germline CDR1 KGHSH, CDR2 LQKENI. This CDR3 spans 13 amino acids. The DNA of the CDR3 is TGTGCCAGCTCACCACCGCGGGGGAATGAGCAGTTCTTC. Its protein product is CASSPPRGNEQFF.

This clone has a single count. The chain employs TRBV19 and TRBJ1-6; D unclear. Trimming stripped 7 bases from V and 8 bases from J, with 21 bases between. Germline CDR1 and CDR2: LNHDA and SQIVND (reference sequence). The length of the CDR3 is 16 residues. CDR3 sequence reads: CASKIHEGIPDSPLHF. CDR3 in DNA: TGTGCCAGTAAAATCCACGAGGGTATTCCTGATTCACCCCTCCACTTT. The full variable domain, in which reference TRBV19 and TRBJ1-6 provide the parts outside the CDR3, is DGGITQSPKYLFRKEGQNVTLSCEQNLNHDAMYWYRQDPGQGLRLIYYSQIVNDFQKGDIAEGYSVSREKKESFPLTVTSAQKNPTAFYLCASKIHEGIPDSPLHFGNGTRLTVT.

The V and J genes are TRBV5-6 and TRBJ1-2; the D is unclear. CDR3 length: 12 amino acids. The V end lost 4 bases, the J end lost 6 bases, and 10 bases lay between the germline ends. CDR1 SGHDT and CDR2 YYEEEE come from the germline V gene. CDR3 in amino acids: CASSDRGNGYTF. The CDR3 DNA is TGTGCCAGCAGCGATAGAGGAAATGGCTACACCTTC.

Points on this clone: Other nucleotide sequences in the sample specify the same CDR3. The chain carries TRBV2 and TRBJ2-3; 10 bases are shared with TRBD2. The germline V gene encodes CDR1 SNHLY and CDR2 FYNNEI. The V and J ends lost 4 bases and 1 base, in that order; junction bases with no gene match: 2. The CDR3 has 15 residues. The DNA for the CDR3 is TGTGCCAGCAGTGGGACTAGCGGACGCACAGATACGCAGTATTTT. Protein: CASSGTSGRTDTQYF.

This chain links TRBV5-6 with TRBJ2-7; TRBD1 aligns across 8 bases. The CDR3 loop spans 14 amino acids. CDR1 SGHDT and CDR2 YYEEEE come from the germline V gene. V shed 4 bases and J 6 bases; nucleotides not matched to a gene: 9. As DNA, the CDR3 is TGTGCCAGCAGCCGCCGGGACAGGACCCCCGAGCAGTACTTC. Translation gives CASSRRDRTPEQYF.

V usage is TRBV5-1 and J usage is TRBJ1-2; no clear D. Germline V gene data show CDR1 as SGHRS and CDR2 as YFSETQ. Deletions cut 4 bases from V and 6 bases from J, with 16 bases between. CDR3 length equals 14 residues. The CDR3 DNA follows: TGCGCCAGCAGCCGGGTGCGGGCGGAGGATGGCTACACCTTC. This sequence encodes CASSRVRAEDGYTF.

The count of this clone is one. The rearrangement uses TRBV2 and TRBJ2-7; TRBD2 matches at 11 bases. The ends lost 6 bases at V and 7 bases at J; junction bases unmatched: 14. This CDR3 region has 16 residues. Germline V gene lookup returns CDR1 SNHLY and CDR2 FYNNEI. The DNA of the CDR3 is TGTGCCAGCAGGGAACCTACTAGCGGGGGCATTCAGGAGCAGTACTTC. Protein: CASREPTSGGIQEQYF.

This chain joins TRBV5-4 and TRBJ1-1, with D tentatively TRBD1 (5 bases). Looked up from germline, CDR1 is SGHNT and CDR2 is YYREEE (reference sequence). V was pared by 7 bases and J by 1 base, with 8 bases between. This CDR3 is 12 amino acids long. The CDR3 DNA reads as TGTGCCAGCGGAACAGGGAACACTGAAGCTTTCTTT. Translation: CASGTGNTEAFF.

This clone has only one observation. V usage is TRBV1 and J usage is TRBJ1-4; the table calls TRBD1, which could not be checked here. TRBV1 is noted as a pseudogene. This CDR3 is 17 amino acids long. The CDR3 loop reads CTSSQDARGPHREKLFF. In DNA, the CDR3 is TGCACCAGCAGCCAAGATGCCAGGGGGCCCCATAGAGAAAAACTGTTTTTT.

The chain is built from TRBV18 and TRBJ2-5, with 8 positions matching TRBD2. Trimming at V came to 0 bases and at J to 3 bases, leaving 6 bases not matched to a gene. CDR3 length: 16 amino acids. Germline V CDR1 and CDR2: KGHSH, LQKENI. CDR3 coding DNA: TGTGCCAGCTCACCACCTCCGTTTAGCGGGGAAGAGACCCAGTACTTC. It translates to CASSPPPFSGEETQYF.

V usage is TRBV12-3 or TRBV12-4 and J usage is TRBJ1-1; D not resolved. The V gene lost 3 bases and the J gene lost 7 bases, with 6 bases spanning the gap. The CDR3 totals 11 residues. This CDR3 is CASSFGVEAFF. CDR3 nucleotides: TGTGCCAGCAGTTTCGGAGTTGAAGCTTTCTTT.